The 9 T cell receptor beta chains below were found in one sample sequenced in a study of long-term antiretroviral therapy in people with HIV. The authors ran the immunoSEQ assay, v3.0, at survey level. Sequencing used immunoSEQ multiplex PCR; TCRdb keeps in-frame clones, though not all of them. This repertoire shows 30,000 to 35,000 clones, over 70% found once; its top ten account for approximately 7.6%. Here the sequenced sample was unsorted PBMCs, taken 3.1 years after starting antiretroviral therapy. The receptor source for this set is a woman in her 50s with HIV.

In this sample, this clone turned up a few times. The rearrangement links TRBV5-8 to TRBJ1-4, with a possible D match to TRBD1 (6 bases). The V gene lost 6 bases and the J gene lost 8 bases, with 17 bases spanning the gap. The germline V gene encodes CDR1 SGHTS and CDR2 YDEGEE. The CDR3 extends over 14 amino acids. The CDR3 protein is CASIKEGGVEKLFF. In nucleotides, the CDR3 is TGTGCCAGCATCAAGGAAGGGGGAGTCGAAAAACTGTTTTTT.

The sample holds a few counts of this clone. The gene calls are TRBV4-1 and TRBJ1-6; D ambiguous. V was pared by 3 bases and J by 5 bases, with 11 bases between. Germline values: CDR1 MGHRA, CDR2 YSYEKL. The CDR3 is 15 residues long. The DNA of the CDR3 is TGCGCCAGCAGCCAGACGTGGCGTAATAATTCACCCCTCCACTTT. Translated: CASSQTWRNNSPLHF.

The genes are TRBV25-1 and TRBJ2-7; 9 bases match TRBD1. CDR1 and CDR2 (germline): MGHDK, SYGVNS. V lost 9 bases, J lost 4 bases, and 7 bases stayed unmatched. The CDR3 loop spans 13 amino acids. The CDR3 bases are TGTGCCAGTAGAAGACAGGGGGGGTACGAGCAGTACTTC. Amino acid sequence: CASRRQGGYEQYF.

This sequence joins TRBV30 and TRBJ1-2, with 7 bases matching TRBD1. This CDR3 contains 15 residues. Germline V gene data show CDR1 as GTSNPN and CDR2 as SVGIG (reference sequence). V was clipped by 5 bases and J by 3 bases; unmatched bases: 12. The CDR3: CAWVAIDRAHYGYTF. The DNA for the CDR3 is TGTGCCTGGGTCGCAATCGACAGGGCGCACTATGGCTACACCTTC.

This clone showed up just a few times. This CDR3 is CASSLGQYGGPQHF. CDR3 nucleotide sequence: TGCGCCAGCAGCTTGGGACAGTACGGTGGGCCCCAGCATTTT. The chain employs TRBV5-1 and TRBJ1-5, with D possibly matching TRBD1 (5 bases). The CDR3 sequence is 14 residues long. V shed 0 bases and J shed 9 bases, with 13 bases lying between them. Germline CDR1 SGHRS, CDR2 YFSETQ.

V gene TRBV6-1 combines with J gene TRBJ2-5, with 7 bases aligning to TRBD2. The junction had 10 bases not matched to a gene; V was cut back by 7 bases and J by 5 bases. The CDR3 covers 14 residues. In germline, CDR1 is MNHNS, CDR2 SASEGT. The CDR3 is CASMGPGGKETQYF. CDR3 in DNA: TGTGCCAGCATGGGGCCCGGGGGGAAGGAGACCCAGTACTTC.

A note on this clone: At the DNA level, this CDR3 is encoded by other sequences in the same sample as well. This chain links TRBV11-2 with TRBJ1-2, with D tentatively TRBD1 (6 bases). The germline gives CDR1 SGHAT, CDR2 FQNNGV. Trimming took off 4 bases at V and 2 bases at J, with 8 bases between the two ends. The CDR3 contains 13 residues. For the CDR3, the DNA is TGTGCCAGCAGCTCTACAGGGAACTATGGCTACACCTTC. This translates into CASSSTGNYGYTF.

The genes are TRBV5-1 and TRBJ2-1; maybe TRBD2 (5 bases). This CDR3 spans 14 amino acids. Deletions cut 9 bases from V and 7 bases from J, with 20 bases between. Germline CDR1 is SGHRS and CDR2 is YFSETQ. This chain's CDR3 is CATQTSPGRNEQFF. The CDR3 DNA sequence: TGCGCCACCCAAACTAGTCCAGGCAGAAATGAGCAGTTCTTC.

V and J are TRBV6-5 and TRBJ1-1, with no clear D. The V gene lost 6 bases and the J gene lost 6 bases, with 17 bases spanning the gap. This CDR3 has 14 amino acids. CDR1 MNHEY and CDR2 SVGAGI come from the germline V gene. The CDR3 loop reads CASSTTRSGAEAFF. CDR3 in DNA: TGTGCCAGCAGCACAACCCGCAGTGGGGCTGAAGCTTTCTTT.